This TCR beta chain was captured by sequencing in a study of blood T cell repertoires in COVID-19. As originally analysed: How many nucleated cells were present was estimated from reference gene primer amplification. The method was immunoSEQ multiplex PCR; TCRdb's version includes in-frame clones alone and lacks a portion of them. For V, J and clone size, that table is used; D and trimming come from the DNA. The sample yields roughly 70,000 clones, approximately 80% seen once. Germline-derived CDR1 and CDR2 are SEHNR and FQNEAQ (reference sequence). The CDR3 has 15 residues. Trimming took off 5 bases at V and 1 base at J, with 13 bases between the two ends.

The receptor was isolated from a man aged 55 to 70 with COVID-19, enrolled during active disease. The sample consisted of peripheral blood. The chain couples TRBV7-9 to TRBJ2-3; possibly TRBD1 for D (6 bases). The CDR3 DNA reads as TGTGCCAGCAGCGGCAGGACAGAAGGCACAGATACGCAGTATTTT. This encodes CASSGRTEGTDTQYF.